The subject of this entry is one TCR beta chain. The data are from a study of blood T cell repertoires in COVID-19. Study-level background: Samples taken during acute and convalescent COVID-19 were collected in the United States, Italy and Spain. Sample material is recorded as cDNA or gDNA derived from T cells, B-cell-depleted T cells, or PBMCs.

The CDR3 consists of 14 residues. The V gene's germline CDR1 is MDHEN and CDR2 SYDVKM. The junction had 12 bases not matched to a gene; V was cut back by 5 bases and J by 11 bases. In the authors' workflow: Researchers report that nucleated cell counts were estimated from reference gene primer amplification. The method was immunoSEQ multiplex PCR; TCRdb's version includes in-frame clones alone and lacks a portion of them. V and J calls and clone size follow that table, whereas D and trimming were derived from the DNA. The table has 65,000 to 90,000 clones, about 80% seen once; the top ten hold 26%. The sequencing sample was made of peripheral blood. The genes are TRBV28 and TRBJ2-3, with 8 bases lining up with TRBD2. The TCR originated in a man in his fifties or sixties with active or convalescent COVID-19. The CDR3 loop reads CASSLQPGGSRQYF. The CDR3 DNA reads TGTGCCAGCAGTCTCCAGCCGGGGGGGAGCAGGCAGTATTTT.